This entry is about one TCR beta chain. This specimen comes from a study of shared clonotypes between healthy human individuals. Splitting of CD4+ cells produced CD45RA+ naive and CD45RA-negative memory subsets. Over several immunoSEQ plates, each subset's genomic DNA was distributed in even portions. Authors' data handling: ImmunoSEQ output lacked quality scores and full-length reads, limiting matched filtering. The table came from immunoSEQ multiplex PCR; TCRdb's copy has only in-frame clones and leaves some out. V, J and clone size were drawn from that table, and D and trimming were deduced from the DNA. Of a few hundred thousand clones listed, approximately 97% are singletons. V shed 5 bases and J shed 0 bases, with 10 bases lying between them. Germline V gives CDR1 LNHDA, CDR2 SQIVND (reference sequence). The CDR3 loop spans 15 amino acids.

J is TRBJ1-4 and V is TRBV19; TRBD1 might be the D (5 bases). The TCR sequence derives from a woman aged 30 to 39 in good health. Sequencing was performed on naive CD4+ T cells sorted from blood. Subset in this sample: CD45RA+ positively selected. CDR3 region: CASSFQGATNEKLFF. DNA of the CDR3: TGTGCCAGTAGTTTCCAGGGCGCAACTAATGAAAAACTGTTTTTT.